This T cell receptor (beta chain) derives from a study of patients and donors after allogeneic stem cell transplantation. TCRdb re-called the RT-PCR reads with MiXCR, one entry per CDR3 protein. The data show about 76,000 distinct CDR3 sequences, roughly 29% seen once. CDR1 and CDR2 (germline): SQVTM, ANQGSEA. The CDR3 consists of 14 residues. Trimming took off 7 bases at V and 8 bases at J, with 20 bases between the two ends. V is TRBV29-1 and J is TRBJ1-4; D unclear. The material sequenced was blood, either unsorted or a sorted T cell fraction (not recorded which). This clonotype originated in a human donor who was either an allogeneic HSCT recipient or a stem cell or donor lymphocyte infusion donor (not recorded which). It is not recorded whose cells these are; they may come from a transplant donor. The CDR3 region has the DNA TGCAGCGGCGGAAGTGCGGGAAAAGGAGAAAAACTGTTTTTT. Protein sequence: CSGGSAGKGEKLFF.